These 21 T cell receptor beta chains were sequenced from one sample in a study of cytomegalovirus exposure and HLA in healthy donors. This PCR relied on a set of 60 Vbeta primers and 13 Jbeta primers. Assay used: immunoSEQ multiplex PCR; TCRdb lists only in-frame clones, some missing. The sample consists of more than 140,000 clones, roughly 75% of them appearing once. Sequencing was done on a sample of PBMCs. All receptors come from a middle-aged man in good health and CMV-seronegative.

This rearrangement joins TRBV5-4 to TRBJ1-2; perhaps TRBD1 as D (6 bases). The CDR3 spans 13 residues. V gave up 4 bases and J gave up 4 bases, with 11 bases separating them. Germline CDR1 is SGHNT and CDR2 is YYREEE (reference sequence). CDR3 in DNA: TGTGCCAGCAGCATGGGACATCCCTATGGCTACACCTTC. It codes for CASSMGHPYGYTF.

The chain is built from TRBV2 and TRBJ1-2; D is uncertain. In germline, CDR1 is SNHLY, CDR2 FYNNEI. The CDR3 has 14 residues. V lost 8 bases, J lost 3 bases, and 16 bases lay in between. The CDR3 sequence is CASVNTGRDYGYTF. CDR3 nucleotides: TGTGCCAGCGTAAATACGGGGAGGGACTATGGCTACACCTTC.

The chain has TRBV27 and TRBJ2-2; possibly TRBD1 for D (6 bases). The CDR3 is 15 residues long. The ends were cut back, 6 bases at V and 0 bases at J, with 11 bases in the middle. Looked up from germline, CDR1 is MNHEY and CDR2 is SMNVEV (reference sequence). DNA for the CDR3: TGTGCCAGCAGGGAAGGGGGAGCGAACACCGGGGAGCTGTTTTTT. This translates into CASREGGANTGELFF.

This chain links TRBV28 with TRBJ1-1; no reliable D call. V lost 1 base and J lost 5, with 11 bases in between. The CDR3 is made up of 14 amino acids. Germline V gene sequence: CDR1 MDHEN, CDR2 SYDVKM. The CDR3 sequence is CASSLSPGGTEAFF. CDR3 sequence (DNA): TGTGCCAGCAGTTTATCCCCTGGAGGGACTGAAGCTTTCTTT. Drawing the rest from reference TRBV28 and TRBJ1-1, the complete variable domain is DVKVTQSSRYLVKRTGEKVFLECVQDMDHENMFWYRQDPGLGLRLIYFSYDVKMKEKGDIPEGYSVSREKKERFSLILESASTNQTSMYLCASSLSPGGTEAFFGQGTRLTVV.

CDR3 loop: CASSQGASYSNQPQHF. The DNA for the CDR3 is TGCGCCAGCAGCCAAGGGGCCAGTTATAGCAATCAGCCCCAGCATTTT. V is TRBV4-1 and J is TRBJ1-5; D is unclear. The germline V gene has CDR1 MGHRA and CDR2 YSYEKL. Trimming took 1 base from V and 0 from J, leaving 10 bases between them. The CDR3 is 16 residues long.

This chain joins TRBV5-1 and TRBJ2-2; 11 positions match TRBD1. The germline V gene has CDR1 SGHRS and CDR2 YFSETQ. The trim removed 4 bases at V and 1 base at J, leaving 9 bases unmatched. This CDR3 comprises 18 residues. This chain's CDR3 is CASSLGQGASLNTGELFF. The DNA for the CDR3 is TGCGCCAGCAGCCTAGGACAGGGGGCCAGCCTGAACACCGGGGAGCTGTTTTTT.

J is TRBJ1-4 and V is TRBV9, with unresolved D. Deletions cut 3 bases from V and 0 bases from J, with 12 bases between. The CDR3 covers 16 residues. Germline V gene lookup returns CDR1 SGDLS and CDR2 YYNGEE. CDR3 sequence reads: CASSAGGSATNEKLFF. CDR3 nucleotide sequence: TGTGCCAGCAGCGCGGGCGGGTCGGCAACTAATGAAAAACTGTTTTTT.

This clone was found a few times. The rearrangement uses TRBV19 and TRBJ1-1, with unresolved D. The V end lost 2 bases, the J end lost 5 bases, and 9 bases lay between the germline ends. CDR1 LNHDA and CDR2 SQIVND come from the germline V gene (reference sequence). The CDR3 extends over 13 amino acids. CDR3: CASSIWQSTEAFF. CDR3 nucleotides: TGTGCCAGTAGTATATGGCAGTCTACTGAAGCTTTCTTT. Full variable domain (rest looked up from reference TRBV19 and TRBJ1-1): DGGITQSPKYLFRKEGQNVTLSCEQNLNHDAMYWYRQDPGQGLRLIYYSQIVNDFQKGDIAEGYSVSREKKESFPLTVTSAQKNPTAFYLCASSIWQSTEAFFGQGTRLTVV.

The chain uses TRBV6-5 and TRBJ2-7; tentative D call: TRBD2 (6 bases). Looked up from germline, CDR1 is MNHEY and CDR2 is SVGAGI. The CDR3 spans 12 residues. Trimming stripped 6 bases from V and 2 bases from J, with 8 bases between. The CDR3 DNA reads TGTGCCAGCAGCGGGGGACCCTACGAGCAGTACTTC. Translating gives CASSGGPYEQYF.

The genes are TRBV6-5 and TRBJ1-2; D not resolved. The V and J ends lost 10 bases and 0 bases respectively, with 12 bases between them. Germline V CDR1 and CDR2: MNHEY, SVGAGI. The CDR3 contains 13 residues. Here the CDR3 reads CATAPQSNYGYTF. Written as DNA, the CDR3 is TGTGCCACCGCCCCCCAGTCTAACTATGGCTACACCTTC.

The V and J genes are TRBV7-9 and TRBJ1-5, with 7 bases aligning to TRBD1. V lost 4 bases to trimming and J lost 5 bases; unmatched junction nucleotides: 8. The germline V gene has CDR1 SEHNR and CDR2 FQNEAQ (reference sequence). CDR3 length equals 15 residues. The CDR3 loop reads CASSSAGGLDQPQHF. CDR3 nucleotide sequence: TGTGCCAGCAGCTCGGCAGGGGGGCTAGATCAGCCCCAGCATTTT.

The chain is built from TRBV18 and TRBJ2-5; D is perhaps TRBD1 (6 bases). The J call may be incorrect, as the DNA end agrees better with TRBJ2-7. Looked up from germline, CDR1 is KGHSH and CDR2 is LQKENI. This CDR3 has 17 residues. CDR3 amino acids: CASSPLGILGTPYEQYF. The CDR3 region has the DNA TGTGCCAGCTCACCACTCGGAATTCTCGGGACACCCTACGAGCAGTACTTC.

The chain combines TRBV7-9 with TRBJ1-1, with TRBD1 matching 9 bases. Germline assignment: CDR1 SEHNR and CDR2 FQNEAQ (reference sequence). V was pared by 6 bases and J by 8 bases, with 16 bases of the junction left unmatched. The CDR3 loop spans 16 amino acids. CDR3 sequence: CASRELSDRGRGEAFF. The CDR3 DNA is TGTGCCAGCAGGGAACTCTCGGACAGGGGCCGCGGGGAAGCTTTCTTT.

This chain links TRBV7-9 with TRBJ1-5; the D gene is possibly TRBD1 (6 bases). Germline V gives CDR1 SEHNR, CDR2 FQNEAQ (reference sequence). The CDR3 has 16 residues. The V end was cut by 5 bases, the J end by 4 bases, with 18 bases between. The DNA for the CDR3 is TGTGCCAGCAGCCCGAGCGGGGGGGGCGCAAATCAGCCCCAGCATTTT. This sequence encodes CASSPSGGGANQPQHF.

This clone has a single count. This chain connects TRBV4-1 to TRBJ1-6; 8 bases map to TRBD1. V shed 3 bases, J shed 7 bases, and the junction held 8 bases outside the gene matches. The CDR3 covers 16 residues. CDR1 is MGHRA, CDR2 YSYEKL, per germline. The CDR3 spells CASSQTPGQANSPLHF. Written as DNA, the CDR3 is TGCGCCAGCAGCCAGACACCGGGACAGGCAAATTCACCCCTCCACTTT.

The chain joins TRBV29-1 to TRBJ2-7, with 9 positions matching TRBD1. The V gene's germline CDR1 is SQVTM and CDR2 ANQGSEA. The CDR3 loop spans 13 amino acids. V dropped 7 bases and J dropped 5; count of bases not matched to a gene: 9. The CDR3 protein is CSGTGTGRNEQYF. CDR3 nucleotide sequence: TGCAGCGGCACCGGGACAGGGAGGAACGAGCAGTACTTC.

This chain joins TRBV6-6 and TRBJ1-2, with TRBD1 matching over 10 bases. V gave up 6 bases and J gave up 8 bases; unmatched junction bases: 9. Germline V gene data show CDR1 as MNHNY and CDR2 as SVGAGI (reference sequence). This CDR3 has 14 residues. The CDR3 protein is CASSLTGGNSGYTF. The CDR3 DNA is TGTGCCAGCAGCCTGACAGGGGGCAACTCGGGCTACACCTTC.

This clone was counted only a few times. This sequence joins TRBV6-5 and TRBJ1-5; 8 bases are a match to TRBD1. This CDR3 contains 15 residues. V was pared by 6 bases and J by 2 bases, with 6 bases of the junction left unmatched. Germline CDR1 MNHEY, CDR2 SVGAGI. The CDR3 region is CASSPGQGGNQPQHF. The CDR3 nucleotides read TGTGCCAGCAGCCCCGGACAGGGCGGCAATCAGCCCCAGCATTTT.

The V gene is TRBV19, the J gene TRBJ2-7; possible D gene TRBD2, 6 bases. This CDR3 has 14 amino acids. Trimming stripped 2 bases from V and 4 bases from J, with 12 bases between. The germline gives CDR1 LNHDA, CDR2 SQIVND (reference sequence). As DNA, the CDR3 is TGTGCCAGTAGTATAATCGGACTACGTTACGAGCAGTACTTC. Translation gives CASSIIGLRYEQYF.

The chain has TRBV28 and TRBJ2-7; possibly TRBD2 for D (6 bases). The CDR3 is 14 amino acids. Germline V gene lookup returns CDR1 MDHEN and CDR2 SYDVKM. V was shortened by 8 bases and J by 6 bases, with 20 bases between the two germline ends. The CDR3 sequence is CASRYERLVSEQYF. The CDR3 region has the DNA TGTGCCAGCCGCTATGAAAGACTAGTCTCCGAGCAGTACTTC.

V is TRBV4-3 and J is TRBJ1-2, with 8 bases that match TRBD1. The CDR3 runs 17 residues. Looked up from germline, CDR1 is LGHNA and CDR2 is YSLEER. V lost 0 bases to trimming and J lost 8 bases; unmatched junction nucleotides: 14. The CDR3 loop is CASSQEGPGQGLNGYTF. CDR3 DNA sequence: TGCGCCAGCAGCCAAGAAGGCCCCGGACAGGGTCTGAACGGCTACACCTTC.